The rows below give T cell receptor beta chains drawn from one sample of a study of blood T cell repertoires in COVID-19. Method: immunoSEQ multiplex PCR; TCRdb's copy keeps in-frame clones and lacks some. This sample has some 120,000 clones, with approximately 82% found just once. The specimen sequenced was peripheral blood. The receptors come from a man aged 55 to 70 with acute or convalescent COVID-19. Both conserved end residues are part of each CDR3.

>TRBV15
CATSSLPPGLAGKTDTQYF
>TRBV7-2
CASSRGGTGSYEQYF
>TRBV5-1
CASSSPGGQETQYF
>TRBV6-1
CASSDGGAEQYF
>TRBV6-5
CASSYSARVGTEAFF
>TRBV28
CASSLTQDGYTF
>TRBV7-3
CASSLTGTSGIIEQFF
>TRBV4-2
CASSQGKAGNEEETQYF
>TRBV5-1
CASSQTSGTYNEQFF
>TRBV27
CASSFTPWDSPSGYTF
>TRBV30
CAWSPSGDRIWNEQFF
>TRBV4-1
CASSQNDRGAEKLFF
>TRBV7-2
CASSLDAGGTDEQFF
>TRBV7-9
CASSLASGRYHEQYF
>TRBV28
CASTTGDRGRETQYF
>TRBV13
CASSSGQLRSGANVLTF
>TRBV2
CASRGAMGPQHF
>TRBV18
CASSPPSGLHTDTQYF
>TRBV5-1
CASSHGQGGSFF
>TRBV6-6
CASIPLTGSSYGYTF
>TRBV5-1
CASSSGTGWTYEQYF
>TRBV6-5
CASSYSARGNSPLHF
>TRBV5-1
CASRVTTNTGELFF
>TRBV5-4
CASSPGTSGATNTGELFF
>TRBV3-1/TRBV3-2
CASKYGAYNEQFF
>TRBV27
CASSLSRAREGTDTQYF